This T cell receptor beta chain derives from a study of cytomegalovirus exposure and HLA in healthy donors. Turning to the study itself: Early release data held roughly 90 million unique TCRs from HLA-typed donors. General study points: In all likelihood, a cluster of highly shared sequence variants was a sequencing artifact. Among TCR sequences, most were rare, though some public TCRs appeared in many donors. According to a later analysis, most TCR beta chains associated with CMV appeared HLA-restricted.

PCR primers comprised 60 Vbeta and 13 Jbeta primers. Data came from immunoSEQ multiplex PCR; TCRdb stores just in-frame clones and leaves some out. Here the sample spans approximately 100,000 clones, 10% being singletons. Germline V lookup: CDR1 LGHNA, CDR2 YNFKEQ. The CDR3 is made up of 14 amino acids. Trimming took 1 base from V and 6 from J; bases not matched to a gene: 2. A word on this clone: The antigen is not known.

Sequencing was carried out using PBMCs. This receptor was obtained from a man aged 40-55 years in good health and CMV-seropositive. The chain is built from TRBV4-2 and TRBJ2-3; 9 nucleotides match TRBD2. The CDR3 sequence: CASSQGTSEDTQYF. CDR3 sequence (DNA): TGTGCCAGCAGCCAAGGGACTAGCGAGGATACGCAGTATTTT.